This TCR beta chain derives from a study of cytotoxic CD8 clonotypes in ibrutinib-treated CLL listed by TCRdb under 2021. Looking at the study overall: The cohort was composed of about 10 relapsed/refractory and fewer than 16 treatment-naive patients; IGHV unmutated status was identified in fewer than 18 patients. Response samples were taken after a median of around 13 months on treatment, ranging from about 6 to 40 months. On average, each sample yielded 255,043 productive templates and tens of thousands of productive rearrangements. Cryopreserved peripheral blood mononuclear cells were obtained prior to treatment, at the time of response, and at either disease progression or sustained remission. All remission and progressive disease samples were collected while patients were still receiving ibrutinib. Of the 86 people in the trial, 26 had longitudinal samples available. Responses were partial in roughly 24 patients and complete in 2; after median around 65 months follow-up, roughly 14 stayed in remission and 12 progressed.

With regard to this clone: Its antigen is not yet known. Base qualities are not recorded, but no much larger clone differs from it by a single base.

On a MiSeq, deep resolution sequencing aimed for a depth between 1 in 1 million and 1 in 200,000 T cells, with each clonotype covered approximately 10x on average. TCR beta libraries were generated with the immunoSEQ hsTCRB Kit. The authors' analysis ran thus. Data were analyzed with ImmunoSEQ Data Assistant and ImmunoSEQ Analyzer, with V, D and J genes assigned per IMGT definitions. Clonality was computed as one minus normalized Shannon entropy of productive rearrangement frequencies, ranging from 0 to 1. Public clonotype analysis was restricted to overrepresented clonotypes comprising at least 0.05% of each patient's repertoire. About a dozen repertoires from age-matched healthy donors, obtained from immuneACCESS, served as clonality controls. As stored in TCRdb, this immuneACCESS dataset retains in-frame rearrangements with V and J assigned. A fraction of the clones does not appear; measured against another copy, unresolved V genes explain less than half of the discrepancy, and the remainder lacks a known reason. V, J and clone size are taken as reported in that table, and D and trimming were inferred from the DNA itself. The sample contains approximately 120,000 clones, around 84% of them found a single time. Of the sample, about 3.5% falls within the top ten clones.

This specimen's time point label, interpreted: approximately 2 years on ibrutinib. For TCR beta library preparation, approximately 1.9 micrograms of genomic DNA was extracted from cryopreserved PBMCs. Longitudinal blood samples from CLL patients on ibrutinib monotherapy were analyzed using high-throughput TCR beta sequencing. The patients were enrolled in a single-center, open-label phase 2 trial of ibrutinib monotherapy. Results and caveats for the whole study, not just this receptor: Clonality rose at ibrutinib response, remained stable during sustained remission, and dropped back toward baseline at progression. Public clonotypes were rare and either shrank or stayed stable during treatment, and the rise in clonality at ibrutinib response reflected expansion of private clonotypes. Baseline clonality was found to be higher than that of age-matched healthy donors and was strongly correlated with circulating CD8+ T-cell counts. Sustained-remission and progressing patients did not have matched sampling times, and lymph node repertoires were not examined.

There are 15 amino acids in the CDR3, from cysteine to phenylalanine inclusive. The only DNA kept is the CDR3, 45 bases in frame from the first base. CDR1 and CDR2 are drawn from the germline V gene: MGHRA, YSYEKL. V and J are truncated by 4 bases and 2 bases respectively, leaving an intervening sequence of 15 bases. Material: PBMCs, obtained after 24 months of ibrutinib treatment. This chain joins TRBV4-1 to TRBJ2-7, with no confident D gene call. The receptor's source is a human donor with chronic lymphocytic leukemia. The CDR3 protein is CASSPRQSFAYEQYF. The DNA reads as follows: TGCGCCAGCAGCCCCCGGCAGTCTTTTGCCTACGAGCAGTACTTC.